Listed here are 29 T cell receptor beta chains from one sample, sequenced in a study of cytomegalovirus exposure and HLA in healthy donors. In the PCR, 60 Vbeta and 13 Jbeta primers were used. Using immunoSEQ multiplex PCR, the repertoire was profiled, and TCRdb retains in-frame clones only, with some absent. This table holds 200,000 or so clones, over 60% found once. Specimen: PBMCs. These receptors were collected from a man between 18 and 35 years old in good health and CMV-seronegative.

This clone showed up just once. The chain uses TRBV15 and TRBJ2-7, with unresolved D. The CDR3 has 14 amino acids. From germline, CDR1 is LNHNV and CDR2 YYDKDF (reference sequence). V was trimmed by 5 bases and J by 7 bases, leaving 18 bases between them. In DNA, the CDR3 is TGTGCCACCAGCGAAACACCTTCAGGTGGGGAGCAGTACTTC. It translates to CATSETPSGGEQYF.

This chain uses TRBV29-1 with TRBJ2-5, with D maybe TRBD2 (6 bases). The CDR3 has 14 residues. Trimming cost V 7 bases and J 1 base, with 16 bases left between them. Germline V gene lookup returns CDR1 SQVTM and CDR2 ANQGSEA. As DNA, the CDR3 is TGCAGCGCCCCTGATGGAGGGAGCCAAGAGACCCAGTACTTC. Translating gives CSAPDGGSQETQYF.

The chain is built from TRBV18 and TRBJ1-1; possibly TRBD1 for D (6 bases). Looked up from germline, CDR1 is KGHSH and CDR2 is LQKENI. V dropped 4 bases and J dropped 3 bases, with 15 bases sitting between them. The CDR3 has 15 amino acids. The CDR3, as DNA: TGTGCCAGCTCACTAAAGACAGGTGAGGACACTGAAGCTTTCTTT. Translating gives CASSLKTGEDTEAFF. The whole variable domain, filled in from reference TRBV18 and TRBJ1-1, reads NAGVMQNPRHLVRRRGQEARLRCSPMKGHSHVYWYRQLPEEGLKFMVYLQKENIIDESGMPKERFSAEFPKEGPSILRIQQVVRGDSAAYFCASSLKTGEDTEAFFGQGTRLTVV.

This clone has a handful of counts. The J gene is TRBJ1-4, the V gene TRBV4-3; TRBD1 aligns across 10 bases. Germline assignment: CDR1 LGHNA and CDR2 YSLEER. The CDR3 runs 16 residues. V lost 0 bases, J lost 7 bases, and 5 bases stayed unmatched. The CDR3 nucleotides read TGCGCCAGCAGCCAAGATTGGGACAGGGGCGGTGAAAAACTGTTTTTT. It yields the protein CASSQDWDRGGEKLFF.

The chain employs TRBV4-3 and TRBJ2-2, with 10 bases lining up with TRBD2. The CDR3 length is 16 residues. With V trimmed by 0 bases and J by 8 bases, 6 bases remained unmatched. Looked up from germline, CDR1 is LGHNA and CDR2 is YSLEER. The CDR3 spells CASSQEGLAGAGELFF. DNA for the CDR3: TGCGCCAGCAGCCAAGAAGGTCTAGCGGGGGCGGGGGAGCTGTTTTTT.

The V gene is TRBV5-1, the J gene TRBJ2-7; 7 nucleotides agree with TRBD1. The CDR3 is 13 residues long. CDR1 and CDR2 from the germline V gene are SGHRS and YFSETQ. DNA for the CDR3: TGCGCTACTAAGGGGGCTAACTCCTACGAGCAGTACTTC. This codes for CATKGANSYEQYF.

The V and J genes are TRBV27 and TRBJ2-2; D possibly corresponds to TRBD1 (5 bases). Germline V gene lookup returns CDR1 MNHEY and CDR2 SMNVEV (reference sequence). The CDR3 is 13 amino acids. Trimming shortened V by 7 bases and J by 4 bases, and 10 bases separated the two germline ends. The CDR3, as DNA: TGTGCCAGCACCTACACAGGCACCGGGGAGCTGTTTTTT. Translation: CASTYTGTGELFF.

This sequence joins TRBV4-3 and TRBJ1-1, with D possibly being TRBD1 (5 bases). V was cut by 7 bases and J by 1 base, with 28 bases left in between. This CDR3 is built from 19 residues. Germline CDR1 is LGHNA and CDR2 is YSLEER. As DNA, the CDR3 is TGCGCCAGCACGCCGAGTGATCCATGGGGCCCCCCCTCGAACACTGAAGCTTTCTTT. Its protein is CASTPSDPWGPPSNTEAFF.

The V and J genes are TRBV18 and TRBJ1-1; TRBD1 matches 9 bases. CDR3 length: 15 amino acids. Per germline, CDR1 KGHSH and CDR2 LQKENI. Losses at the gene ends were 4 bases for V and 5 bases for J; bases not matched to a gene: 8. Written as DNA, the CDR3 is TGTGCCAGCTCACGCCGGACAGGGGCGAATACTGAAGCTTTCTTT. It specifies CASSRRTGANTEAFF.

CDR3 DNA sequence: TGCGCCAGCAGCCAAGAGGAGGGTAAGCAGTACTTC. Protein sequence: CASSQEEGKQYF. The chain joins TRBV4-3 to TRBJ2-7; TRBD2 is a possible D gene (6 bases). Trimming shortened V by 0 bases and J by 8 bases, and 8 bases separated the two germline ends. This CDR3 has 12 amino acids. Per the germline V gene, CDR1 is LGHNA and CDR2 is YSLEER.

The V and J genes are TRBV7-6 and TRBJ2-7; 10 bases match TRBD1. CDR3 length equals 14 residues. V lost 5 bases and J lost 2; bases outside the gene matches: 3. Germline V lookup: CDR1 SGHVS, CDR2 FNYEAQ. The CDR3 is CASSGTGDPYEQYF. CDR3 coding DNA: TGTGCCAGCAGCGGGACAGGGGATCCCTACGAGCAGTACTTC.

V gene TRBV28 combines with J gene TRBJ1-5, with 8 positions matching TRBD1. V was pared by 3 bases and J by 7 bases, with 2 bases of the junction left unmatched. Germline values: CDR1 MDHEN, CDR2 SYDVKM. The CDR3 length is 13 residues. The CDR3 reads CASSFRGQQPQHF. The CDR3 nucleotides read TGTGCCAGCAGTTTCAGGGGGCAACAGCCCCAGCATTTT. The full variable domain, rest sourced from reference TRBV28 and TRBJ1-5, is DVKVTQSSRYLVKRTGEKVFLECVQDMDHENMFWYRQDPGLGLRLIYFSYDVKMKEKGDIPEGYSVSREKKERFSLILESASTNQTSMYLCASSFRGQQPQHFGDGTRLSIL.

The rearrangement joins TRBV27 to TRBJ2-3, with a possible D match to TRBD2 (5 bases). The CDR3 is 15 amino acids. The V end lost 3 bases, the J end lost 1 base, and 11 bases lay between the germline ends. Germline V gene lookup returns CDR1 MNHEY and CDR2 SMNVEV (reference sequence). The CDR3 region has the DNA TGTGCCAGCAGTTTGCTGGACTCGGGCACAGATACGCAGTATTTT. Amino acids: CASSLLDSGTDTQYF.

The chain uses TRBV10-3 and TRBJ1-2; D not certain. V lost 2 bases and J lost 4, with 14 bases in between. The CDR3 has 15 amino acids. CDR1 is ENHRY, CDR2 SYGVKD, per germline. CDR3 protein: CAISEAGSASYGYTF. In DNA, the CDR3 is TGTGCCATCAGTGAGGCCGGGTCAGCCAGCTATGGCTACACCTTC.

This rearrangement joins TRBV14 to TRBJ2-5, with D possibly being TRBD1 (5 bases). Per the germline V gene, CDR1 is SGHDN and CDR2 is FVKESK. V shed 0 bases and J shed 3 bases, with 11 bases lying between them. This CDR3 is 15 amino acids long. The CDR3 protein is CASSQEGRVEETQYF. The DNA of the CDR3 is TGTGCCAGCAGCCAAGAAGGCAGGGTCGAAGAGACCCAGTACTTC.

The CDR3 coding sequence is TGTGCCAGCTCACCACCTGGGTCGGCCTTTGGCCAGGGCGTTAATCAGCCCCAGCATTTT. As protein: CASSPPGSAFGQGVNQPQHF. The chain links TRBV18 to TRBJ1-5, with D possibly TRBD1 on 5 matching bases. The germline V and J ends were trimmed by 0 bases and 4 bases, with 25 bases remaining between them. The CDR3 is made up of 20 amino acids. Germline assignment: CDR1 KGHSH and CDR2 LQKENI. Combining the CDR3 with reference TRBV18 and TRBJ1-5 gives the whole variable domain NAGVMQNPRHLVRRRGQEARLRCSPMKGHSHVYWYRQLPEEGLKFMVYLQKENIIDESGMPKERFSAEFPKEGPSILRIQQVVRGDSAAYFCASSPPGSAFGQGVNQPQHFGDGTRLSIL.

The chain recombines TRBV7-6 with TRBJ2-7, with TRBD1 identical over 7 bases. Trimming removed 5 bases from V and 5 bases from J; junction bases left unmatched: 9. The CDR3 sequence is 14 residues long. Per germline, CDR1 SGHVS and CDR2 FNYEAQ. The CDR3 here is CASSPTTGKNEQYF. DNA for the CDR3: TGTGCCAGCAGCCCAACGACAGGGAAGAACGAGCAGTACTTC.

The DNA for the CDR3 is TGTGCCAGCAGTTTAGACGGGGGATTCAATCAGCCCCAGCATTTT. Translated: CASSLDGGFNQPQHF. This sequence joins TRBV27 and TRBJ1-5; possible D gene TRBD1, 5 bases. The CDR3 sequence is 15 residues long. The germline CDR1 and CDR2 sequences are MNHEY and SMNVEV (reference sequence). Trimming stripped 2 bases from V and 3 bases from J, with 11 bases between.

CDR3 residues: CASSPYRGGQPQHF. CDR3 nucleotides: TGTGCCAGCTCACCGTACAGGGGAGGACAGCCCCAGCATTTT. This chain connects TRBV18 to TRBJ1-5; TRBD1 agrees at 7 bases. Germline V gives CDR1 KGHSH, CDR2 LQKENI. Trimming at V came to 3 bases and at J to 7 bases, leaving 6 bases not matched to a gene. This CDR3 region has 14 residues.

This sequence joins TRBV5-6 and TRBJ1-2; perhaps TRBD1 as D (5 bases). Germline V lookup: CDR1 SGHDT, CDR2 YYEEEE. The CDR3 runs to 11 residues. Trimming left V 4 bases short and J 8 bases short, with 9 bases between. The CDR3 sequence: CASSPGDGYTF. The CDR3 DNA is TGTGCCAGCAGCCCGGGGGACGGCTACACCTTC.

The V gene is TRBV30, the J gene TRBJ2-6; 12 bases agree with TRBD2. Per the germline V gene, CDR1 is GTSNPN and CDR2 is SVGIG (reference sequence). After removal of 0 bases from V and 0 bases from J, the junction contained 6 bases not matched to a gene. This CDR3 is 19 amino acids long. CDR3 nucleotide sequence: TGTGCCTGGAGTGTCTCTAGCGGGAGGGCCCGCTCTGGGGCCAACGTCCTGACTTTC. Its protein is CAWSVSSGRARSGANVLTF.

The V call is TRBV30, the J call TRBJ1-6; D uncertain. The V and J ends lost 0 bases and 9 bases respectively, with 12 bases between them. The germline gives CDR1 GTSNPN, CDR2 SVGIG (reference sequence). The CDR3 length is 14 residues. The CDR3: CAWSVEGGRSPLHF. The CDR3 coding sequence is TGTGCCTGGAGTGTCGAGGGAGGGCGTTCACCCCTCCACTTT.

The CDR3 loop reads CAWSETKSPLHF. In DNA form, the CDR3 reads TGTGCCTGGAGTGAAACAAAATCACCCCTCCACTTT. The J gene is TRBJ1-6, the V gene TRBV30; D is unresolved. The V end was cut by 1 base, the J end by 10 bases, with 8 bases between. Germline CDR1 and CDR2: GTSNPN and SVGIG (reference sequence). The CDR3 runs to 12 residues.

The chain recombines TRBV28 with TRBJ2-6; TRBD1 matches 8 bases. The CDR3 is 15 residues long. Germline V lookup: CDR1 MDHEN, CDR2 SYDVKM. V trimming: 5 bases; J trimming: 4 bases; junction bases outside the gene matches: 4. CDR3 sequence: CASSETGAGANVLTF. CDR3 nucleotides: TGTGCCAGCAGTGAGACAGGGGCCGGGGCCAACGTCCTGACTTTC.

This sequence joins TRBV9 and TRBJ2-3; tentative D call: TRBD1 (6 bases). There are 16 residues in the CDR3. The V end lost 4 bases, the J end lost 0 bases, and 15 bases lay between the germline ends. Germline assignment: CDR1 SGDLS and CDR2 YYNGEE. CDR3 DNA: TGTGCCAGCAGCTTCCTATCCAGGGGAAGCACAGATACGCAGTATTTT. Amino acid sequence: CASSFLSRGSTDTQYF.

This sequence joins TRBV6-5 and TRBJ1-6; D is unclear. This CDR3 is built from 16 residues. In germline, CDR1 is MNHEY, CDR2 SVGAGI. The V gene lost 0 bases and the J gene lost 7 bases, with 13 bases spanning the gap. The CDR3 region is CASSYSRRAKNSPLHF. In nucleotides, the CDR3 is TGTGCCAGCAGTTACTCGAGGAGGGCCAAGAATTCACCCCTCCACTTT.

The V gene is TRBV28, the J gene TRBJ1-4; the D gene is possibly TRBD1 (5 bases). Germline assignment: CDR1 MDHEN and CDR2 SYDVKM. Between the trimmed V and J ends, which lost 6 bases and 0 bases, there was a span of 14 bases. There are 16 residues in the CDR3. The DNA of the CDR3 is TGTGCCAGCAGGTCGGCCGGGGGGGCAACTAATGAAAAACTGTTTTTT. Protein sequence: CASRSAGGATNEKLFF. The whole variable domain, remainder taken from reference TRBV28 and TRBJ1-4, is DVKVTQSSRYLVKRTGEKVFLECVQDMDHENMFWYRQDPGLGLRLIYFSYDVKMKEKGDIPEGYSVSREKKERFSLILESASTNQTSMYLCASRSAGGATNEKLFFGSGTQLSVL.

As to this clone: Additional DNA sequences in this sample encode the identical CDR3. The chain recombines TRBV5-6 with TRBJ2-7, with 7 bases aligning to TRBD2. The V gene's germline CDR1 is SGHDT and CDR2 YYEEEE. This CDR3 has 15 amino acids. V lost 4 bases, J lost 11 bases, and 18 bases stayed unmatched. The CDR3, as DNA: TGTGCCAGCAGCCCGGTCTTTGGGGACGGCGGGAGAGAGTACTTC. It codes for CASSPVFGDGGREYF.

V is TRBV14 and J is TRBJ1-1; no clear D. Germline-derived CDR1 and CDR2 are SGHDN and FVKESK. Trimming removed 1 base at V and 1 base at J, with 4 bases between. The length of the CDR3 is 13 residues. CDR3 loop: CASSQGGNTEAFF. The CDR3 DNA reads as TGTGCCAGCAGCCAAGGAGGGAACACTGAAGCTTTCTTT.